A selection of T cell receptor beta chains follows, all from one sample in a study of blood T cell repertoires in COVID-19. Generated by immunoSEQ multiplex PCR, the TCRdb table keeps only in-frame clones and is missing some. The sample holds 300,000 to 400,000 clones, 65% to 90% seen once. Sequenced: peripheral blood. The receptors shown here come from a woman aged 60-75 years with COVID-19, enrolled during active disease. Each CDR3 is given with its conserved first and last residue. The D gene is left open where the match is weak. Size is stated for part of the rows, as once, few or many counts, or as a class when the clone is expanded.

J,V,D,size,length,CDR3,DNA
TRBJ2-1,TRBV5-1,TRBD1,.,14,CASKLGTGPDEQFF,TGCGCCAGCAAACTCGGGACAGGGCCTGATGAGCAGTTCTTC
TRBJ1-2,TRBV6-5,.,once,14,CASSREGANYGYTF,TGTGCCAGCAGCAGAGAAGGGGCTAACTATGGCTACACCTTC
TRBJ2-2,TRBV5-1,TRBD1,.,15,CASSIRTGDTGELFF,TGCGCCAGCAGCATTAGGACAGGGGACACCGGGGAGCTGTTTTTT
TRBJ1-1,TRBV29-1,TRBD1,.,12,CSVDRGQTEAFF,TGCAGCGTAGACAGGGGGCAAACTGAAGCTTTCTTT
TRBJ1-5,TRBV3-1/TRBV3-2,.,.,15,CASSQDLGGNQPQHF,TGTGCCAGCAGCCAAGATTTAGGGGGCAATCAGCCCCAGCATTTT
TRBJ1-2,TRBV19,TRBD1,.,15,CASSRDRGSLYGYTF,TGTGCCAGTAGTCGGGACAGGGGCTCTCTCTATGGCTACACCTTC
TRBJ1-4,TRBV6-6,.,.,12,CASSYGGEKLFF,TGTGCCAGCAGTTACGGGGGGGAAAAACTGTTTTTT
TRBJ2-7,TRBV7-9,.,.,15,CASSLVGPSFYEQYF,TGTGCCAGCAGCTTAGTTGGGCCTAGCTTCTACGAGCAGTACTTC
TRBJ1-2,TRBV5-1,TRBD1,.,14,CASSDRDSIYGYTF,TGCGCCAGCAGCGACCGGGACAGTATCTATGGCTACACCTTC
TRBJ1-2,TRBV7-9,TRBD1,.,15,CASSLGQGSSYGYTF,TGTGCCAGCAGCTTAGGACAGGGCAGCTCCTATGGCTACACCTTC
TRBJ1-2,TRBV21-1,.,.,13,CASSGQGASGYTF,TGTGCCAGCAGCGGCCAGGGGGCTAGTGGCTACACCTTC
TRBJ1-5,TRBV29-1,.,.,13,CVAGEECNQPQHF,TGCGTCGCGGGGGAGGAATGCAATCAGCCCCAGCATTTT
TRBJ1-3,TRBV4-1,.,.,18,CASSQDSFGVSSGNTIYF,TGCGCCAGCAGCCAAGATAGTTTCGGGGTCAGCTCTGGAAACACCATATATTTT
TRBJ2-3,TRBV7-2,TRBD2,.,17,CASSKGLAGPSTDTQYF,TGTGCCAGCAGTAAGGGACTAGCGGGGCCTAGCACAGATACGCAGTATTTT
TRBJ2-5,TRBV18,.,.,12,CASSSPQETQYF,TGTGCCAGCTCATCCCCCCAGGAGACCCAGTACTTC
TRBJ2-1,TRBV18,TRBD1,.,14,CASSRGQDNNEQFF,TGTGCCAGCTCACGCGGACAGGACAACAATGAGCAGTTCTTC
TRBJ2-3,TRBV10-3,TRBD1,.,14,CAAGTGGSTDTQYF,TGTGCCGCCGGGACAGGGGGGAGCACAGATACGCAGTATTTT
TRBJ1-3,TRBV11-3,.,.,14,CASIGGGSGNTIYF,TGTGCCAGCATCGGAGGTGGCTCTGGAAACACCATATATTTT
TRBJ1-3,TRBV11-2,.,.,15,CASSTNGVSGNTIYF,TGTGCCAGCAGCACCAACGGGGTATCTGGAAACACCATATATTTT
TRBJ2-2,TRBV6-1,TRBD2,.,16,CASSEAGGTNTGELFF,TGTGCCAGCAGCGAAGCGGGGGGAACGAACACCGGGGAGCTGTTTTTT
TRBJ2-3,TRBV5-4,.,.,13,CASSFFAAGAQYF,TGTGCCAGCAGCTTCTTCGCGGCCGGCGCGCAGTATTTT
TRBJ1-4,TRBV30,.,.,10,CAYYREKLFF,TGTGCCTACTACCGTGAAAAACTGTTTTTT
TRBJ2-3,TRBV3-1/TRBV3-2,TRBD2,.,17,CASSQGRRGGPTDTQYF,TGTGCCAGCAGCCAAGGAAGACGGGGGGGTCCCACAGATACGCAGTATTTT
TRBJ1-5,TRBV6-6,.,.,13,CASSWDGGQPQHF,TGTGCCAGCAGTTGGGACGGAGGGCAGCCCCAGCATTTT
TRBJ2-1,TRBV7-2,TRBD2,.,15,CASSSSSGGAREQFF,TGTGCCAGCAGCTCGAGTAGCGGGGGGGCACGGGAGCAGTTCTTC
TRBJ1-2,TRBV6-4,TRBD1,.,16,CASSDSHIQGYYGYTF,TGTGCCAGCAGTGACTCCCACATACAGGGGTACTATGGCTACACCTTC
TRBJ2-3,TRBV6-5,TRBD2,.,14,CASSTSGVWNTQYF,TGTGCCAGCAGCACTAGCGGGGTTTGGAATACGCAGTATTTT
TRBJ2-2,TRBV7-8,.,.,17,CASSSLVGRVNTGELFF,TGTGCCAGCAGCTCCCTAGTGGGCAGGGTGAACACCGGGGAGCTGTTTTTT
TRBJ2-3,TRBV7-8,.,.,14,CASSPSALVDTQYF,TGTGCCAGCAGCCCTAGCGCCTTAGTAGATACGCAGTATTTT
TRBJ1-1,TRBV7-3,.,.,14,CASSAGLMNTEAFF,TGTGCCAGCAGCGCCGGACTGATGAACACTGAAGCTTTCTTT
TRBJ1-2,TRBV19,.,.,13,CASSETSRLGYTF,TGTGCCAGTAGCGAGACTTCAAGGCTTGGCTACACCTTC
TRBJ2-5,TRBV6-2/TRBV6-3,TRBD1,.,14,CASSFPGQVWTQYF,TGTGCCAGCAGCTTCCCAGGACAGGTTTGGACCCAGTACTTC
TRBJ2-1,TRBV9,TRBD1,once,17,CASSSRGTGESYNEQFF,TGTGCCAGCAGTTCTCGAGGGACAGGGGAGAGCTACAATGAGCAGTTCTTC
TRBJ2-2,TRBV5-1,.,.,15,CASSLTLATPGELFF,TGCGCCAGCAGCTTGACCCTAGCCACACCCGGGGAGCTGTTTTTT
TRBJ1-6,TRBV9,TRBD1,.,12,CASNTGDSPLHF,TGTGCCAGCAACACAGGGGATTCACCCCTCCACTTT
TRBJ1-1,TRBV21-1,.,.,14,CASSSRALNTEAFF,TGTGCCAGCAGCTCCAGGGCATTGAACACTGAAGCTTTCTTT
TRBJ1-1,TRBV6-6,TRBD1,.,12,CASTDRAGEAFF,TGTGCCAGCACCGACAGGGCAGGTGAAGCTTTCTTT
TRBJ2-3,TRBV4-1,.,.,14,CASSLGGATDTQYF,TGCGCCAGCAGCCTAGGAGGAGCCACAGATACGCAGTATTTT
TRBJ2-7,TRBV7-9,TRBD2,.,13,CASSFAGAYEQYF,TGTGCCAGCAGCTTTGCGGGGGCCTACGAGCAGTACTTC
TRBJ2-6,TRBV7-3,.,.,15,CASSPQPSGANVLTF,TGTGCCAGCAGCCCACAACCCTCTGGGGCCAACGTCCTGACTTTC